Described below is a single TCR beta chain sequence and its context. Its antigen is unidentified. Ophthalmopathy in the donors was of moderate-to-severe activity, with CAS ≥3, NOSPECS ≥4 and duration under 3 months. The diagnosis was founded upon clinical symptoms, serum thyroxine, TRAb, thyroid ultrasound and orbital computed tomography. This record belongs to a study of Graves' ophthalmopathy and Graves' hyperthyroidism. Amplifying from RNA transcripts, the study obtained TCR beta CDR3 regions. Amplification began with first-round RT-PCR using HTBI primers, then second-round multiplex PCR was performed. TCRdb recomputed calls from the multiplex PCR reads with MiXCR, one row per CDR3 protein. The table includes approximately 700,000 distinct CDR3 sequences, under 50% detected once. Study conclusions and caveats: Most thyroid clonotypes with frequency above 0.001 were detected in blood too.

Germline V gives CDR1 SGHTA, CDR2 FQGTGA. V was pared by 8 bases and J by 2 bases, with 12 bases of the junction left unmatched. The CDR3 runs to 16 residues. V and J are TRBV7-3 and TRBJ2-5, with 9 bases aligning to TRBD2. The specimen was peripheral blood. The TCR comes from an adult man with Graves' ophthalmopathy. DNA for the CDR3: TGTGCCAGCTCACCACCGCCGGCGGGGGGGCAAGAGACCCAGTACTTC. As protein: CASSPPPAGGQETQYF.